This paragraph covers one T cell receptor beta chain sequence. The antigen remains unidentified. Produced via immunoSEQ multiplex PCR; TCRdb's table is partial and in-frame only. The table records 98,000 or so clones, roughly 87% of them present only once. V lost 2 bases, J lost 0 bases, and 3 bases stayed unmatched. The CDR3 runs 15 residues. The germline gives CDR1 ENHRY, CDR2 SYGVKD. This entry belongs to a study of graft-versus-host responses after intestinal transplantation. Study overall: Recipients uniformly received anti-thymocyte globulin induction, followed by tacrolimus and steroids for roughly three years.

Study results and caveats: There were GvH clones found in recipient marrow, and some of them appeared first in ileum or blood.

The chain has TRBV10-3 and TRBJ1-1; 7 positions match TRBD1. The source is a human donor who received an intestinal transplant. The material sequenced was unstimulated CD4+ T cells sorted from spleen or lymph node cells, taken before intestinal transplant. As DNA, the CDR3 is TGTGCCATCAGTGAGACAGGGGACATGAACACTGAAGCTTTCTTT. Amino acids: CAISETGDMNTEAFF.